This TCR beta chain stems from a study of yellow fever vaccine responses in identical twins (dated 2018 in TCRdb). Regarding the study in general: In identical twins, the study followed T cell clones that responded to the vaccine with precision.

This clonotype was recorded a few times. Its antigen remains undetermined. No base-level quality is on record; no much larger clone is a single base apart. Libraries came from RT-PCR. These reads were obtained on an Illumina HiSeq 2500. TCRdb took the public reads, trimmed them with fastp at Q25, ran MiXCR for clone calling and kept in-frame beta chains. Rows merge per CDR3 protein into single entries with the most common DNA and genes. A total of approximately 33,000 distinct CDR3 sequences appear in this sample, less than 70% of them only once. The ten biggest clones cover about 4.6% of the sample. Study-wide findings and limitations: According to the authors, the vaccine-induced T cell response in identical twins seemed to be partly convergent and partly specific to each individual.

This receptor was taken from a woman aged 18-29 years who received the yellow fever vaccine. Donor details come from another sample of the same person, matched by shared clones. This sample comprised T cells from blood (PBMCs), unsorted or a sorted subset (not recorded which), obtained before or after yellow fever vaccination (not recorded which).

The DNA sequence follows: TGTGCCAGCTCACCGGCGGGCTACAATGAGCAGTTCTTC. This gives the protein CASSPAGYNEQFF. The chain uses TRBV18 and TRBJ2-1; the D gene is possibly TRBD2, with 5 bases matching. CDR1 and CDR2, per the germline V gene, are KGHSH and LQKENI. Trimming at the junction amounts to 3 bases on V and 3 bases on J, and the germline ends lie 6 bases apart. CDR3 length: 13 amino acids, cysteine to phenylalanine. Of the read, only the CDR3 DNA is kept; its 39 bases are in frame from base 1.